Listed below are T cell receptor beta chains from one sample, sequenced in a study of T cells in Graves' hyperthyroidism and ophthalmopathy. TCRdb re-called the multiplex PCR reads with MiXCR, one entry per CDR3 protein. This table has approximately 690,000 distinct CDR3 sequences, more than 14% appearing once. The sequenced sample consisted of blood. These receptors were collected from a woman between 45 and 60 years old with Graves' ophthalmopathy. Both conserved end residues are part of each CDR3. D genes are given only for firm matches. Clone size is shown for a subset of rows, as once, few, many or a class of expanded clone.

TRBD2	many	TRBV12-3/TRBV12-4	TRBJ2-1	14	TGTGCCAGCCGATTAGGACTAGCGGTCAATGAGCAGTTCTTC	CASRLGLAVNEQFF
TRBD2	many	TRBV27	TRBJ2-1	16	TGTGCCAGCAGTCGACCCGGGACTAGCGGGAGACATGAGCAGTTCTTC	CASSRPGTSGRHEQFF
TRBD1	NA	TRBV5-1	TRBJ1-6	15	TGCGCCAGCAGCCGCTCCGGGACAGAGAATCCACCCCTCTACTTT	CASSRSGTENPPLYF
NA	NA	TRBV13	TRBJ1-5	15	TGTGCCAGCAGCTTCCGAGTCTGGTTCAATCAGCCCCAGCATTTT	CASSFRVWFNQPQHF
NA	many	TRBV7-2	TRBJ2-5	16	TGTGCCAGCAGCTTAGCGGGCGTACCGTACCAAGAGACCCAGTACTTC	CASSLAGVPYQETQYF
TRBD1	many	TRBV12-3/TRBV12-4	TRBJ2-2	15	TGTGCCAGCAGAAATCGACAGGGTAACACCGGGGAGCTGTTTTTT	CASRNRQGNTGELFF
NA	many	TRBV7-3	TRBJ2-1	13	TGTGCCAGCAGCTTAAGAGGTTACAATGAGCAGTTCTTC	CASSLRGYNEQFF
TRBD1	many	TRBV6-1	TRBJ2-6	18	TGTGCCAGCAGTTACGGGGCCGGGACAGGGGTCGGGGCCAACGTCCTGACTTTC	CASSYGAGTGVGANVLTF
TRBD2	many	TRBV7-9	TRBJ2-7	14	TGTGCCAGCAGGGTAGCGGGAGGCACCTACGAGCAGTACTTC	CASRVAGGTYEQYF
NA	NA	TRBV10-3	TRBJ2-3	13	TGTGCCATCAGTGGTAAACAGACAGATACGCAGTATTTT	CAISGKQTDTQYF
TRBD1	many	TRBV6-5	TRBJ2-7	16	TGTGCCAGCAGTTACTCGATACAGGGGGCTTCCTACGAGCAGTACTTC	CASSYSIQGASYEQYF
NA	NA	TRBV28	TRBJ2-2	12	TGTGCCAGCAGGGGGTTCGGCGGGGAGCTGTTTTTT	CASRGFGGELFF
NA	once	TRBV29-1	TRBJ1-1	11	TGCAGCGTCACTAGGGGACCTGAAGCTTTCTTT	CSVTRGPEAFF
NA	NA	TRBV4-1	TRBJ2-7	12	TGCGCCAGCAGCCAAGAGGGGTCCGAGCAGTACTTC	CASSQEGSEQYF
NA	many	TRBV28	TRBJ2-7	16	TGTGCCAGCAGTAGTACCGGGACCTTCGGAATATACGAGCAGTACTTC	CASSSTGTFGIYEQYF
NA	many	TRBV12-3/TRBV12-4	TRBJ1-1	12	TGTGCCAGCACCCGCCGGATGGCTGAAGCTTTCTTT	CASTRRMAEAFF
NA	many	TRBV30	TRBJ1-1	12	TGTGCCTGGAGTGTAATGAACACTGAAGCTTTCTTT	CAWSVMNTEAFF
TRBD1	many	TRBV6-2/TRBV6-3	TRBJ1-1	13	TGTGCCAGCAGTTCGACAGGGGAGCGTGAAGCTTTCTTT	CASSSTGEREAFF
NA	NA	TRBV9	TRBJ2-5	16	TGTGCCAGCAGCGTAGTAGCCCCCAGCGGGCAAGAGACCCAGTACTTC	CASSVVAPSGQETQYF
TRBD1	many	TRBV19	TRBJ2-7	14	TGTGCCAGTAGTACAGGGGGCTACAGTAACGAGCAGTACTTC	CASSTGGYSNEQYF
TRBD2	many	TRBV5-1	TRBJ2-7	15	TGCGCCAGCAGCTTGTATTCCAGGGAGGGGTCCGAGCAGTACTTC	CASSLYSREGSEQYF
TRBD1	NA	TRBV7-6	TRBJ2-1	16	TGTGCCAGCAGCACCAGAGGGGGCCACTCCTACAATGAGCAGTTCTTC	CASSTRGGHSYNEQFF
NA	NA	TRBV12-3/TRBV12-4	TRBJ2-5	14	TGTGCCAGCAGTTTGAGGACAAACCAAGAGACCCTGTACTTC	CASSLRTNQETLYF
TRBD2	few	TRBV24-1	TRBJ2-1	16	TGTGCCACCAGTGATCTGACTAGCGGGAGTGTAGGTGAGCAGTTCTTC	CATSDLTSGSVGEQFF
TRBD2	many	TRBV20-1	TRBJ2-7	15	TGCAGTGCTAGAGTGTCAGCGGGAGTTACCTACGAGCAGTACTTC	CSARVSAGVTYEQYF
NA	many	TRBV20-1	TRBJ2-5	13	TGCAGTGCTAGAGAAGGGGGTCAAGAGACCCAGTACTTC	CSAREGGQETQYF
NA	once	TRBV20-1	TRBJ2-7	12	TGCAGTGCCGGGAGTGGGAGTTACGAGCAGTACTTC	CSAGSGSYEQYF
TRBD2	NA	TRBV7-2	TRBJ2-1	19	TGTGCCAGCAGCTTAGTCGGGACTAGCGGGAGGTTCCCCCAACATGAGCAGTTCTTC	CASSLVGTSGRFPQHEQFF
NA	many	TRBV2	TRBJ1-2	14	TGTGCCAGCAGTGAACAGGGACATGCCTATGGCTACACCTTC	CASSEQGHAYGYTF
NA	few	TRBV7-3	TRBJ1-1	15	TGTGCCAGCAGCTCAAATTCAGGGAGAGGTTCTGAAGCTTTCTTT	CASSSNSGRGSEAFF
NA	NA	TRBV15	TRBJ2-6	16	TGTGCCACCAGCGGAGGGATGGGATTTGGGGCCAACGTCCTGACTTTC	CATSGGMGFGANVLTF
NA	many	TRBV20-1	TRBJ2-1	15	TGCAGTGCTAGATCGGGGGTCCTCTCCTACAATGAGCAGTTCTTC	CSARSGVLSYNEQFF